This TCR beta chain appears in the sequencing data of a study of T cell responses to AZD1222 COVID-19 vaccine. Study outcomes and limitations: Seropositive status at baseline applied to only 5 to 7 AZD1222 recipients. White British people made up most donors, females outnumbered males, and clonal diversity was possibly underestimated.

This CDR3 has 17 amino acids. V was shortened by 4 bases and J by 3 bases, with 22 bases between the two germline ends. In germline, CDR1 is SGHRS, CDR2 YFSETQ. Details on this clone: Its cognate antigen is unknown.

Clones were read by immunoSEQ multiplex PCR, and TCRdb kept only the in-frame ones, dropping some. The sample has 210,000 or so clones; 90% to 95% are singletons. The starting material was peripheral blood, obtained 28 days after the second dose of the MenACWY control vaccine. This chain connects TRBV5-1 to TRBJ1-1; a weak D match, TRBD1 (5 bases). The sequence was collected from an adult who received the MenACWY meningococcal vaccine as a control. The CDR3 DNA sequence: TGCGCCAGCAGCCCTGTCCCTCCAGGGAAGAGAGACACTGAAGCTTTCTTT. Translated: CASSPVPPGKRDTEAFF.